The source of this T cell receptor beta chain is a study of blood T cells in healthy people across ages. Study information: Template switching recovered approximately one barcoded beta molecule for every two T cells.

The V end lost 9 bases, the J end lost 3 bases, and 15 bases lay between the germline ends. Germline CDR1 and CDR2: LGHNT and FRNRAP. The CDR3 length is 13 residues. Combining a sample-barcoded 5' primer with a J-beta primer mix, a second PCR ran for roughly 7 to 11 cycles. TCRdb ran MiXCR on the 5' RACE reads and lists one entry per CDR3 protein. The table includes 1,100,000 or so distinct CDR3 sequences, under 55% detected once. Healthy Russian Caucasian donors spanned ages 6 to 90 years. Isolating PBMCs gave at least 7 million of these cells per sample. The sequence derives from a woman in her sixties or seventies in good health. The chain carries TRBV12-5 and TRBJ2-7; perhaps TRBD2 as D (5 bases). The sample consisted of blood. CDR3: CASATPGNYEQYF. DNA for the CDR3: TGTGCTAGCGCCACGCCGGGAAACTACGAGCAGTACTTC. The whole variable domain, filled in from reference TRBV12-5 and TRBJ2-7, reads DARVTQTPRHKVTEMGQEVTMRCQPILGHNTVFWYRQTMMQGLELLAYFRNRAPLDDSGMPKDRFSAEMPDATLATLKIQPSEPRDSAVYFCASATPGNYEQYFGPGTRLTVT.